This TCR beta chain was sequenced in a study of CD8+CD57+ T cells in acquired aplastic anemia. Genomic DNA was employed as the template in profiling TCR beta VDJ and CDR3. TCRdb re-called the reads with MiXCR, one entry per CDR3 protein. The data contain 150,000 to 200,000 distinct CDR3 sequences, around 48% of them singletons. V lost 0 bases and J lost 5; bases outside the gene matches: 4. Per the germline V gene, CDR1 is SGDLS and CDR2 is YYNGEE. CDR3 length: 15 amino acids. All patients picked for sequencing had shown, by flow cytometry, an expansion of CD8+CD57+ cells. Among the patients, all had severe acquired aplastic anemia.

Sequenced: sorted CD4+, CD8+, or CD8+CD57+ T cells (not recorded which) from PBMCs. This chain connects TRBV9 to TRBJ2-5; 10 positions match TRBD1. This receptor was taken from a human donor with aplastic anemia. The CDR3 coding sequence is TGTGCCAGCAGCGTAGGACAGGGGGCTTGGGAGACCCAGTACTTC. Amino acid sequence: CASSVGQGAWETQYF.